This T cell receptor beta chain stems from a study of T cells in localized non-small cell lung cancer. Trimming removed 5 bases from V and 7 bases from J; junction bases left unmatched: 9. Germline-derived CDR1 and CDR2 are MDHEN and SYDVKM. This CDR3 is 14 amino acids long. Produced via immunoSEQ multiplex PCR; TCRdb's table is partial and in-frame only. This table has tens of thousands of clones, approximately 94% appearing once. This receptor was identified in a female donor older than 55 with stage I lung adenocarcinoma. The sample consisted of peripheral blood, taken before any cancer treatment. V usage is TRBV28 and J usage is TRBJ2-7, with 9 bases lining up with TRBD1. The CDR3 spells CASSKYRGLEEQYV. The CDR3 DNA reads TGTGCCAGCAGTAAGTACAGGGGGCTAGAAGAGCAGTACGTC.